This is a list of T cell receptor beta chains from one sample in a study of blood T cell repertoires in COVID-19. TCRdb's copy holds only in-frame clones and misses some; the assay was immunoSEQ multiplex PCR. The table has about 150,000 clones, around 87% seen once. The sample taken for sequencing was peripheral blood. The origin of the receptors is a man aged 50 or older with active COVID-19. Both conserved end residues are trimmed from each CDR3. A D gene is named only where the DNA matches it firmly.

V: TRBV6-5
J: TRBJ1-4
D: -
CDR3: ASSYNREKLF

V: TRBV9
J: TRBJ2-1
D: -
CDR3: ASSDLNEQF

V: TRBV7-9
J: TRBJ2-3
D: -
CDR3: ASSFNRNTDTQY

V: TRBV15
J: TRBJ1-5
D: -
CDR3: ATSRVNQPQH

V: TRBV9
J: TRBJ2-5
D: -
CDR3: ASSLLGAIQETQY

V: TRBV18
J: TRBJ1-5
D: TRBD1
CDR3: ASSPGQQSNQPQH

V: TRBV28
J: TRBJ2-1
D: -
CDR3: ASSTGGAWNEQF

V: TRBV5-1
J: TRBJ2-7
D: TRBD1
CDR3: ASSLGTALSGDEQY

V: TRBV7-9
J: TRBJ1-1
D: -
CDR3: ASSFYRENTEAF

V: TRBV25-1
J: TRBJ1-6
D: -
CDR3: ASSESRNSPLH

V: TRBV7-3
J: TRBJ2-5
D: TRBD2
CDR3: ASSLGTSGGQETQY

V: TRBV3-1/TRBV3-2
J: TRBJ1-5
D: -
CDR3: ASSQDGAVNQPQH

V: TRBV5-1
J: TRBJ2-5
D: -
CDR3: ASSFDRPRETQY

V: TRBV19
J: TRBJ1-2
D: -
CDR3: ASSMQRGGYT

V: TRBV5-1
J: TRBJ1-4
D: TRBD1
CDR3: ASSLGDRVNEKLF

V: TRBV5-8
J: TRBJ2-2
D: TRBD1
CDR3: ASSFQQGAGELF

V: TRBV7-3
J: TRBJ1-6
D: TRBD1
CDR3: ASSAYRGPDSPLH

V: TRBV3-1/TRBV3-2
J: TRBJ1-1
D: -
CDR3: ASSLTGGGTEAF

V: TRBV11-2
J: TRBJ2-3
D: TRBD2
CDR3: ASSLIPSGGADTQY

V: TRBV7-9
J: TRBJ1-2
D: TRBD1
CDR3: ASSSGTGGFYGYT

V: TRBV4-1
J: TRBJ1-6
D: -
CDR3: ASSQGGTPGASGSPLH

V: TRBV12-3/TRBV12-4
J: TRBJ2-1
D: -
CDR3: ASSLAGGPEQF

V: TRBV27
J: TRBJ1-2
D: TRBD1
CDR3: ASRMRSWDREIGYT

V: TRBV9
J: TRBJ1-6
D: TRBD1
CDR3: ASRGQGNNSPLH

V: TRBV10-3
J: TRBJ1-1
D: -
CDR3: AISPGLRNTEAF

V: TRBV19
J: TRBJ2-1
D: TRBD2
CDR3: ASSVGLAAYNEQF

V: TRBV6-5
J: TRBJ2-3
D: TRBD1
CDR3: ASSWDSTNTQY

V: TRBV5-1
J: TRBJ2-7
D: -
CDR3: ASSPRVSEFEQY

V: TRBV3-1/TRBV3-2
J: TRBJ1-1
D: TRBD1
CDR3: ASSPDRVSAF

V: TRBV19
J: TRBJ1-1
D: TRBD1
CDR3: ASSTARTGGRGNTEAF

V: TRBV5-6
J: TRBJ2-7
D: TRBD2
CDR3: ASSSLGTSGGLGSYEQY

V: TRBV11-1
J: TRBJ2-1
D: TRBD2
CDR3: ASSTSGGAFYEQF

V: TRBV6-2/TRBV6-3
J: TRBJ2-2
D: TRBD2
CDR3: ASSYPGVLAGDGGELF

V: TRBV5-6
J: TRBJ1-3
D: -
CDR3: ASSPQAGTGNTIY

V: TRBV6-2/TRBV6-3
J: TRBJ1-4
D: -
CDR3: ASSLAQRSEKLF

V: TRBV4-3
J: TRBJ1-5
D: -
CDR3: ASSQDPTRNQPQH

V: TRBV6-6
J: TRBJ1-3
D: -
CDR3: ASSYLGQSGNTIY

V: TRBV5-5
J: TRBJ1-6
D: -
CDR3: ASSRDTNSPLH

V: TRBV18
J: TRBJ1-4
D: -
CDR3: ASAAGSEKLF

V: TRBV12-3/TRBV12-4
J: TRBJ1-6
D: TRBD1
CDR3: ASSFTGDSPLH

V: TRBV5-1
J: TRBJ2-5
D: -
CDR3: ASSGRGLETQY

V: TRBV18
J: TRBJ1-3
D: -
CDR3: ASSPSSGNTIY

V: TRBV3-1/TRBV3-2
J: TRBJ1-3
D: -
CDR3: ASSQVYTMRGNTIY

V: TRBV20-1
J: TRBJ2-1
D: TRBD2
CDR3: SASVLGLYGNEQF

V: TRBV18
J: TRBJ2-1
D: -
CDR3: ASSPSGGNEQF